These 12 T cell receptor beta chains came from one sample sequenced in a study of T-cell memory formation after mild COVID-19. TCRdb reprocessed the 5' RACE reads via MiXCR and lists one record per CDR3 protein. The sample holds under 450,000 distinct CDR3 sequences, less than 25% seen once. Material: PBMCs or a T cell subset sorted from them (not recorded which). Receptors were obtained from an adult woman who had mild COVID-19 (a few samples of this study predate the infection). Cell type and time point are not known.

The CDR3 is CASSEFSRGGGSYEQYF. DNA for the CDR3: TGTGCCAGCAGTGAATTTAGCAGAGGCGGGGGTTCCTACGAGCAGTACTTC. This chain uses TRBV6-1 with TRBJ2-7, with TRBD2 matching over 7 bases. The CDR3 totals 17 residues. CDR1 and CDR2 (germline): MNHNS, SASEGT. The trim removed 2 bases at V and 1 base at J, leaving 11 bases unmatched.

This clonotype was seen only a few times. V usage is TRBV4-2 and J usage is TRBJ1-4, with D uncertain. The CDR3 sequence is 15 residues long. Between the trimmed V and J ends, which lost 0 bases and 5 bases, there was a span of 10 bases. The V gene's germline CDR1 is LGHNA and CDR2 YNFKEQ. The CDR3 spells CASSQEMTNNEKLFF. The CDR3 coding sequence is TGTGCCAGCAGCCAAGAGATGACAAACAATGAAAAACTGTTTTTT.

This clonotype has a handful of counts. V and J are TRBV24-1 and TRBJ2-3; 8 bases align to TRBD1. The CDR3 has 17 amino acids. V lost 4 bases to trimming and J lost 6 bases; unmatched junction nucleotides: 14. From germline, CDR1 is KGHDR and CDR2 SFDVKD. In nucleotides, the CDR3 is TGTGCCACCAGTGACCAGGACAGGGATATGAAGTTGGATACGCAGTATTTT. Residues: CATSDQDRDMKLDTQYF.

CDR3 sequence: CASSDNPRDGPYEQYF. The CDR3 nucleotides read TGTGCCAGCAGCGACAATCCGCGGGACGGACCCTACGAGCAGTACTTC. The gene calls are TRBV7-9 and TRBJ2-7, with D possibly matching TRBD2 (6 bases). Trimming cost V 5 bases and J 2 bases, with 19 bases left between them. Germline V gene data show CDR1 as SEHNR and CDR2 as FQNEAQ (reference sequence). The CDR3 is 16 residues long.

The sample holds a few counts of this clonotype. The chain uses TRBV7-9 and TRBJ1-5; unclear D gene. This CDR3 region has 12 residues. The V end was cut by 3 bases, the J end by 5 bases, with 5 bases between. CDR1 SEHNR and CDR2 FQNEAQ come from the germline V gene (reference sequence). This CDR3 reads CASSLPDQPQHF. CDR3 coding DNA: TGTGCCAGCAGCTTGCCCGATCAGCCCCAGCATTTT.

Comments on this clonotype: The junction shows a germline mismatch at one end, possibly a read error. The rearrangement uses TRBV7-7 and TRBJ2-1; D is unclear. CDR3 size: 13 residues. CDR1 SSHAT and CDR2 FNYEAQ come from the germline V gene (reference sequence). The CDR3 sequence is CASSLSSGNEQFF. The CDR3 region has the DNA TGTGCTAGCAGCTTAAGTTCGGGTAATGAGCAGTTCTTC.

The J gene is TRBJ1-1, the V gene TRBV6-5; D not certain. The CDR3 is 16 amino acids. V was shortened by 0 bases and J by 8 bases, with 19 bases between the two germline ends. The germline V gene has CDR1 MNHEY and CDR2 SVGAGI. The CDR3 DNA reads TGTGCCAGCAGTTACTCGATAGTTGCCGGAGTCAAAGAAGCTTTCTTT. Translation: CASSYSIVAGVKEAFF.

Only a few counts were recorded for this clonotype. This chain links TRBV5-1 with TRBJ2-1; 7 positions agree with TRBD1. The CDR3 consists of 12 residues. With V trimmed by 3 bases and J by 7 bases, 1 base remained unmatched. Germline-derived CDR1 and CDR2 are SGHRS and YFSETQ. This CDR3 is CASSWDSNEQFF. The CDR3 nucleotides read TGCGCCAGCAGCTGGGACAGTAATGAGCAGTTCTTC.

This chain links TRBV10-3 with TRBJ2-1; 11 nucleotides line up with TRBD2. The V segment lost 2 bases and the J segment 7 bases; nucleotides outside the gene matches: 1. The CDR3 extends over 14 amino acids. Germline CDR1 is ENHRY and CDR2 is SYGVKD. The CDR3 DNA sequence: TGTGCCATCAGTGAGCCTAGCGGGAGGAATGAGCAGTTCTTC. It is translated as CAISEPSGRNEQFF.

The V call is TRBV4-1, the J call TRBJ1-5; no firm D call. The CDR3 has 15 residues. Germline V gene data show CDR1 as MGHRA and CDR2 as YSYEKL. With 0 bases removed from V and 5 bases from J, the gap between germline ends came to 11 bases. For the CDR3, the DNA is TGCGCCAGCAGCCAAGATCCGAGTGCGGATCAGCCCCAGCATTTT. It is translated as CASSQDPSADQPQHF.

Only a few counts were recorded for this clonotype. V usage is TRBV5-1 and J usage is TRBJ2-5; D gene uncertain. CDR1 is SGHRS and CDR2 is YFSETQ in the germline V gene. Deletions cut 1 base from V and 1 base from J, with 8 bases between. The CDR3 spans 14 residues. Here the CDR3 DNA reads TGCGCCAGCAGCTTGTGGGCAGCCCAAGAGACCCAGTACTTC. Its protein is CASSLWAAQETQYF.

The chain joins TRBV7-2 to TRBJ2-1; 7 nucleotides line up with TRBD2. After removal of 5 bases from V and 4 bases from J, the junction contained 8 bases not matched to a gene. CDR1 SGHTA and CDR2 FQGNSA come from the germline V gene. The CDR3 has 15 amino acids. The CDR3 loop is CASSPRGAGYNEQFF. The DNA for the CDR3 is TGTGCCAGCAGCCCCCGGGGAGCGGGGTACAATGAGCAGTTCTTC.